Here is one T cell receptor beta chain with its context. The 5'RACE method, run with constant-segment primers, produced TCR alpha and TCR beta cDNA libraries (carrying sample barcodes and UMIs). TCRdb used MiXCR to reprocess the 5' RACE reads, holding one entry per CDR3 protein. The table includes roughly 110,000 distinct CDR3 sequences, 22% detected once. The germline V gene has CDR1 LGHNA and CDR2 YSLEER. The V gene lost 0 bases and the J gene lost 0 bases, with 6 bases spanning the gap. The CDR3 sequence is 15 residues long. The data belong to a study of T-cell memory formation after mild COVID-19.

V and J are TRBV4-3 and TRBJ1-3, with D tentatively TRBD1 (5 bases). Sequencing was done on a sample of PBMCs or a T cell subset sorted from them (not recorded which). The source is a man aged 18 to 29 who had mild COVID-19 (a few samples of this study predate the infection). Cell type and time point are not known. CDR3 residues: CASSQEGDSGNTIYF. CDR3 DNA sequence: TGCGCCAGCAGCCAAGAGGGGGACTCTGGAAACACCATATATTTT.